A single sample is the source of the 19 T cell receptor beta chains below, sequenced in a study of a mutant IDH1 vaccine in newly diagnosed glioma (dated by TCRdb to about 2021). The time point tag for this specimen amounts to: week 23, last vaccination. Each vaccine dose, consisting of 300 ug of a 20-mer mutant IDH1 peptide in Montanide, was administered subcutaneously with topical imiquimod. The receptor library was made with the immunoSEQ multiplex PCR assay. Not all clones reach the TCRdb copy of this immuneACCESS table, which keeps in-frame sequences only. Checked studies attribute under half of the gap to unresolved V genes and leave the rest unexplained. Present in this sample are 20,000 to 25,000 clones, approximately 78% of which were seen just once. 13% of the sample comes from the top ten. These receptors have no identified antigens. Sequenced material: PBMCs, taken from a glioma patient whose treatment included an IDH1 peptide vaccine. These receptors all stem from a man aged 25 to 40 with glioma.

The chain uses TRBV9 and TRBJ2-5, with TRBD2 matching 7 bases. This CDR3 contains 15 residues. Germline-derived CDR1 and CDR2 are SGDLS and YYNGEE. V trimming: 4 bases; J trimming: 0 bases; junction bases outside the gene matches: 6. The CDR3 region has the DNA TGTGCCAGCAGCCCGCGGGGGACCTACCAAGAGACCCAGTACTTC. It encodes CASSPRGTYQETQYF.

The chain couples TRBV2 to TRBJ2-5, with 7 bases identical to TRBD1. Germline CDR1 SNHLY, CDR2 FYNNEI. V trimming: 6 bases; J trimming: 3 bases; junction bases outside the gene matches: 4. The CDR3 is made up of 13 amino acids. CDR3 in amino acids: CASRGGQKETQYF. CDR3 in DNA: TGTGCCAGCAGAGGGGGACAGAAAGAGACCCAGTACTTC. Supplemented by reference TRBV2 and TRBJ2-5, the full variable domain reads EPEVTQTPSHQVTQMGQEVILRCVPISNHLYFYWYRQILGQKVEFLVSFYNNEISEKSEIFDDQFSVERPDGSNFTLKIRSTKLEDSAMYFCASRGGQKETQYFGPGTRLLVL.

By share of the sample, this clone is medium-sized. The rearrangement links TRBV7-6 to TRBJ2-7; 9 bases agree with TRBD1. V shed 8 bases and J 8 bases; nucleotides not matched to a gene: 10. There are 13 residues in the CDR3. Germline V gives CDR1 SGHVS, CDR2 FNYEAQ. CDR3 sequence reads: CASEGQGYGKQYF. CDR3 coding DNA: TGTGCCAGCGAAGGACAGGGGTATGGAAAGCAGTACTTC.

The rearrangement uses TRBV5-6 and TRBJ2-7; a weak D match, TRBD2 (5 bases). Germline V gene sequence: CDR1 SGHDT, CDR2 YYEEEE. The CDR3 runs to 16 residues. Deletions cut 1 base from V and 1 base from J, with 15 bases between. The CDR3 DNA reads TGTGCCAGCAGCTTGTCGGTCGGGGTATGGTCCTACGAGCAGTACTTC. Residues: CASSLSVGVWSYEQYF.

This clone was seen only once. V usage is TRBV18 and J usage is TRBJ1-1, with 8 bases identical to TRBD1. The length of the CDR3 is 14 residues. Germline V gives CDR1 KGHSH, CDR2 LQKENI. The V and J ends lost 8 bases and 0 bases, in that order; junction bases with no gene match: 5. The CDR3 bases are TGTGCCAGCCCCAGACAGGGGTTGAACACTGAAGCTTTCTTT. Amino acid sequence: CASPRQGLNTEAFF.

The V and J genes are TRBV5-1 and TRBJ2-1; 10 bases agree with TRBD2. Germline lookup yields CDR1 SGHRS and CDR2 YFSETQ. This CDR3 is 15 amino acids long. The junction had 1 base not matched to a gene; V was cut back by 4 bases and J by 0 bases. The CDR3 DNA is TGCGCCAGCAGCCCTAGCGGGAGCTCCTACAATGAGCAGTTCTTC. Translating it yields CASSPSGSSYNEQFF.

This rearrangement joins TRBV7-2 to TRBJ1-5, with a possible D match to TRBD1 (5 bases). Germline loops: CDR1 SGHTA, CDR2 FQGNSA. Trimming cost V 5 bases and J 1 base, with 9 bases left between them. The CDR3 has 14 amino acids. CDR3 DNA sequence: TGTGCCAGCAGCCCCGGGGGAAGCAATCAGCCCCAGCATTTT. Amino acid sequence: CASSPGGSNQPQHF.

This clone was found once. The V and J genes are TRBV12-2 and TRBJ1-2; the table's TRBD1 call for D was not verified on the DNA. TRBV12-2 is deemed a pseudogene. The CDR3 consists of 13 residues. The chain's CDR3 is CASQGRGSHGYTF. CDR3 sequence (DNA): TGTGCAAGTCAAGGCAGGGGGAGCCATGGCTACACCTTC.

The chain links TRBV28 to TRBJ1-1; 7 positions match TRBD1. With 2 bases clipped from V and 0 bases from J, the junction kept 3 bases outside the gene matches. The CDR3 is 15 amino acids. Germline V gives CDR1 MDHEN, CDR2 SYDVKM. The CDR3 protein is CASSLPTGMNTEAFF. DNA of the CDR3: TGTGCCAGCAGTTTACCGACAGGGATGAACACTGAAGCTTTCTTT.

The chain links TRBV6-5 to TRBJ2-1, with D hard to call. Trimming shortened V by 2 bases and J by 8 bases, and 10 bases separated the two germline ends. Per the germline V gene, CDR1 is MNHEY and CDR2 is SVGAGI. The CDR3 contains 13 residues. As DNA, the CDR3 is TGTGCCAGCAGTTACGGCCAGCGCGATGAGCAGTTCTTC. Translating it yields CASSYGQRDEQFF.

The chain recombines TRBV7-9 with TRBJ1-1; perhaps TRBD1 as D (6 bases). V shed 2 bases and J shed 5 bases, with 15 bases lying between them. Germline values: CDR1 SEHNR, CDR2 FQNEAQ (reference sequence). The CDR3 covers 15 residues. The CDR3 sequence is CASSLWEGDLTEAFF. CDR3 in DNA: TGTGCCAGCAGCTTATGGGAGGGGGATTTAACTGAAGCTTTCTTT.

V usage is TRBV2 and J usage is TRBJ2-7; 10 bases map to TRBD1. Trimming at V came to 10 bases and at J to 3 bases, leaving 6 bases not matched to a gene. Germline lookup yields CDR1 SNHLY and CDR2 FYNNEI. CDR3 length equals 13 residues. The CDR3 nucleotides read TGTGCCACGATGGGGACAGGGGACTACGAGCAGTACTTC. This encodes CATMGTGDYEQYF.

The chain recombines TRBV2 with TRBJ2-5; D is ambiguous. V gave up 7 bases and J gave up 5 bases, with 11 bases separating them. The CDR3 contains 12 residues. CDR1 SNHLY and CDR2 FYNNEI come from the germline V gene. CDR3 region: CASTPGRETQYF. In nucleotides, the CDR3 is TGTGCCAGCACCCCGGGTCGGGAGACCCAGTACTTC.

The gene calls are TRBV18 and TRBJ2-7; D ambiguous. Germline V gene data show CDR1 as KGHSH and CDR2 as LQKENI. Trimming left V 2 bases short and J 2 bases short, with 19 bases between. CDR3 length equals 17 residues. CDR3 in DNA: TGTGCCAGCTCACCAAAGAATGGGATAACAAAACCCTACGAGCAGTACTTC. Translating gives CASSPKNGITKPYEQYF.

V usage is TRBV2 and J usage is TRBJ1-1; D gene ambiguous. Germline-derived CDR1 and CDR2 are SNHLY and FYNNEI. V was shortened by 6 bases and J by 1 base, with 9 bases between the two germline ends. The CDR3 runs to 13 residues. This chain's CDR3 is CASSFVENTEAFF. CDR3 sequence (DNA): TGTGCCAGCAGCTTTGTCGAGAACACTGAAGCTTTCTTT.

The rearrangement joins TRBV5-1 to TRBJ2-3; TRBD2 matches at 7 bases. The germline V gene has CDR1 SGHRS and CDR2 YFSETQ. Trimming cost V 2 bases and J 6 bases; bases outside gene matches: 9. This CDR3 region has 15 residues. The CDR3 DNA follows: TGCGCCAGCAGCTTTCGCGCGGGAGATCCGGATACGCAGTATTTT. Protein: CASSFRAGDPDTQYF.

This clone turned up a few times. This chain joins TRBV6-5 and TRBJ1-1; 8 bases map to TRBD1. CDR1 MNHEY and CDR2 SVGAGI come from the germline V gene. V lost 6 bases and J lost 4; bases outside the gene matches: 4. The CDR3 loop spans 13 amino acids. CDR3 residues: CASSQDRATEAFF. The CDR3, as DNA: TGTGCCAGCAGCCAGGACAGGGCCACTGAAGCTTTCTTT.

V gene TRBV18 combines with J gene TRBJ2-7; 10 bases are shared with TRBD2. The length of the CDR3 is 15 residues. Losses at the gene ends were 3 bases for V and 3 bases for J; bases not matched to a gene: 5. The V gene's germline CDR1 is KGHSH and CDR2 LQKENI. This chain's CDR3 is CASSPSSGSDYEQYF. Written as DNA, the CDR3 is TGTGCCAGCTCACCGTCTAGCGGGAGCGACTACGAGCAGTACTTC.

Comment on this clone: The sample has other DNA sequences that encode this CDR3 too. The rearrangement joins TRBV7-9 to TRBJ1-1; D unclear. Germline values: CDR1 SEHNR, CDR2 FQNEAQ (reference sequence). The length of the CDR3 is 13 residues. V was clipped by 3 bases and J by 1 base, with 6 bases between them. The CDR3 DNA reads TGTGCCAGCAGCTTCGGCGGGAACACTGAAGCTTTCTTT. Translation: CASSFGGNTEAFF.